The rows below give T cell receptor beta chains drawn from one sample of a study of shared clonotypes between healthy human individuals. Clones were read by immunoSEQ multiplex PCR, and TCRdb kept only the in-frame ones, dropping some. The sample lists 2,500,000 or so clones, around nine tenths occurring once. Sequencing input: naive CD4+ T cells sorted from blood. The origin of the receptors is a man between 18 and 35 years old in good health. CDR3s include the opening cysteine and the closing phenylalanine or tryptophan. A D gene is named only where the DNA matches it firmly. Clone size appears in some rows only: once, few, many, or a class for an expanded clone.

v_gene	j_gene	d_gene	abundance	CDR3nt	CDR3aa
TRBV28	TRBJ2-7	.	.	TGTGCCAGCAGAAAGACACACGGGTCCTACGAGCAGTACTTC	CASRKTHGSYEQYF
TRBV7-2	TRBJ1-2	.	.	TGTGCCAGCAGCTTAGGGTTTGGCAGTAACTATGGCTACACCTTC	CASSLGFGSNYGYTF
TRBV10-3	TRBJ2-2	TRBD2	.	TGTGCCATCGGGGCTAGCGGGGACGGGGAGCTGTTTTTT	CAIGASGDGELFF
TRBV27	TRBJ2-7	TRBD2	.	TGTGCCAGCGCCCCCGTCCCCTCGTCGGCGGGAGGGCCTGGGTACGGGCAGTACTTC	CASAPVPSSAGGPGYGQYF
TRBV28	TRBJ1-2	.	.	TGTGCCAGCAGCCTTGGGCGATACTATGGCTACACCTTC	CASSLGRYYGYTF
TRBV6-6	TRBJ1-1	TRBD1	.	TGTGCCAGCAGTTACCGGGACAGGGGTTTGTACACTGAAGCTTTCTTT	CASSYRDRGLYTEAFF
TRBV5-1	TRBJ2-7	.	.	TGCGCCAGCAGCTTGGGGTACGTGGTAAGCGTATACGAGCAGTACTTC	CASSLGYVVSVYEQYF
TRBV2	TRBJ1-2	.	few	TGTGCCAGCAGTGAAGGTGGGGCTGGCGGCTACACCTTC	CASSEGGAGGYTF
TRBV18	TRBJ2-7	TRBD1	.	TGTGCCAGCTCACAGGGACAGGGGGCTTACGAGCAGTACTTC	CASSQGQGAYEQYF
TRBV10-2	TRBJ1-5	.	.	TGCGCCAGCAGTGTTTCAGGGACTGACCAGCCCCAGCATTTT	CASSVSGTDQPQHF
TRBV29-1	TRBJ2-5	.	.	TGCAGCGTTGCCGGGGGGCTAGAGACCCAGTACTTC	CSVAGGLETQYF
TRBV29-1	TRBJ2-4	TRBD2	.	TGCAGCGTGGGGGCGGGAGGGACCAAAAACATTCAGTACTTC	CSVGAGGTKNIQYF
TRBV6-1	TRBJ2-5	TRBD2	.	TGTGCCAGCAGTGAAGCAAGGCTAGCGGATCAAGAGACCCAGTACTTC	CASSEARLADQETQYF
TRBV15	TRBJ2-7	TRBD2	.	TGTGCCACCAGCCCTGGTGGGCTTAGGGAGGGGATCGAGCAGTACTTC	CATSPGGLREGIEQYF
TRBV7-6	TRBJ2-2	.	.	TGTGCCAGCAGCTCCCCTCCCACCGGGGAGCTGTTTTTT	CASSSPPTGELFF
TRBV19	TRBJ1-4	TRBD1	.	TGTGCCAGTCGACAGGGAGTTAATGGTTTGCTGTTTTTT	CASRQGVNGLLFF
TRBV15	TRBJ1-5	.	.	TGTGCCACCAGCAGAGATCGGCCCGGGGGCGGCAATCAGCCCCAGCATTTT	CATSRDRPGGGNQPQHF
TRBV5-4	TRBJ2-3	TRBD1	.	TGTGCCAGCAGCCGGGGACAGGGCGATACGCAGTATTTT	CASSRGQGDTQYF
TRBV9	TRBJ2-7	.	.	TGTGCCAGCAGCCTTCTGGGGGGCTCCTACGAGCAGTACTTC	CASSLLGGSYEQYF
TRBV9	TRBJ1-5	TRBD1	.	TGTGCCCCGAGTCGCCTAGGGGGCCAGCCCCAGCATTTT	CAPSRLGGQPQHF
TRBV7-2	TRBJ2-1	.	.	TGTGCCAGCAGTCCCCGGAGGAGCGGGCTATACAATGAGCAGTTCTTC	CASSPRRSGLYNEQFF
TRBV30	TRBJ1-1	.	.	TGTGCCTGGAGTGTAAATCAGGGGAGGACTGAAGCTTTCTTT	CAWSVNQGRTEAFF
TRBV11-2	TRBJ2-7	.	.	TGTGCCAGCAGTTCGGGGGACCTGTCCGAGCAGTACTTC	CASSSGDLSEQYF
TRBV28	TRBJ1-3	.	.	TGTGCCAGCAGTCAGGGCAGGACCTCTGGAAACACCATATATTTT	CASSQGRTSGNTIYF
TRBV6-5	TRBJ2-7	.	.	TGTGCCAGCAGTTACTCGGGGCAGGGGTCCTACGAGCAGTACTTC	CASSYSGQGSYEQYF
TRBV7-7	TRBJ2-5	.	.	TGTGCTAGCAGCCCTAGTCCGCGCCTCGTAGAGACCCAGTACTTC	CASSPSPRLVETQYF
TRBV19	TRBJ1-5	.	.	TGTGCCAGTAGTTCAACAGGGCAGCCCCAGCATTTT	CASSSTGQPQHF
TRBV28	TRBJ1-2	.	.	TGTGCCAGCAGTTTACGGCAGGGCTACGGCTACACCTTC	CASSLRQGYGYTF
TRBV10-3	TRBJ1-1	TRBD1	once	TGTGCCATCAGTGGATCAGGGGGCATGTCTAACACTGAAGCTTTCTTT	CAISGSGGMSNTEAFF
TRBV5-1	TRBJ2-1	.	.	TGCGCCAGCAGCTTGGCCTGGCAGCCCTACAATGAGCAGTTCTTC	CASSLAWQPYNEQFF
TRBV7-7	TRBJ2-2	.	.	TGTGCTAGCAGCTTAGAGGTAGCGGCTAACACCGGGGAGCTGTTTTTT	CASSLEVAANTGELFF
TRBV10-3	TRBJ2-5	.	.	TGTGCCATCAGTGAGTCTCGGGGGATCGAGACCCAGTACTTC	CAISESRGIETQYF
TRBV10-3	TRBJ2-5	TRBD2	.	TGTGCCATTAGCGGGGGGGCCGCAGAGACCCAGTACTTC	CAISGGAAETQYF
TRBV5-1	TRBJ2-5	.	.	TGCGCCAGCAGCCCCGGGACAAAAGGCCAAGAGACCCAGTACTTC	CASSPGTKGQETQYF
TRBV19	TRBJ1-2	.	.	TGTGCCAGTAGCCTTAGGGGTAGCTATGGCTACACCTTC	CASSLRGSYGYTF
TRBV18	TRBJ1-2	TRBD1	.	TGTGCCAGCTCACCGAGGGACAGGGTGGAGAATGGCTACACCTTC	CASSPRDRVENGYTF
TRBV18	TRBJ2-7	TRBD2	.	TGTGCCAGCTCACCAGCAGCGGGGAGCCTCTCCTACGAGCAGTACTTC	CASSPAAGSLSYEQYF
TRBV11-2	TRBJ2-3	.	.	TGTGCCAGCAGCTTTGTCGAGGGGGCAGATACGCAGTATTTT	CASSFVEGADTQYF
TRBV6-1	TRBJ1-2	.	.	TGTGCCGGACAAAGGGGATTCTACTATGGCTACACCTTC	CAGQRGFYYGYTF
TRBV7-2	TRBJ2-5	.	.	TGTGCCAGCAGCTTAGATCCGGCAGGGCGGGCTAAAGAGACCCAGTACTTC	CASSLDPAGRAKETQYF
TRBV29-1	TRBJ1-1	.	few	TGCAGCGTTGCCAGGGGGAACACTGAAGCTTTCTTT	CSVARGNTEAFF
TRBV7-2	TRBJ1-5	.	.	TGTGCCAGCAGCTCTGGGCACAGTATAAGCAATCAGCCCCAGCATTTT	CASSSGHSISNQPQHF
TRBV2	TRBJ1-5	.	few	TGTGCCAGCAGTGAGTTGGGCAGCAATCAGCCCCAGCATTTT	CASSELGSNQPQHF
TRBV5-1	TRBJ2-5	TRBD2	.	TGCGCCAGCAGCCCTACCCCGGGGCGGGGGGAGACCCAGTACTTC	CASSPTPGRGETQYF
TRBV18	TRBJ2-2	.	.	TGTGCCAGCTCACCAAGGACCCCGAACACCGGGGAGCTGTTTTTT	CASSPRTPNTGELFF
TRBV5-8	TRBJ2-3	TRBD2	.	TGTGCCAGCAGCCAAGGGACTAGCGGGGGCACAGATACGCAGTATTTT	CASSQGTSGGTDTQYF